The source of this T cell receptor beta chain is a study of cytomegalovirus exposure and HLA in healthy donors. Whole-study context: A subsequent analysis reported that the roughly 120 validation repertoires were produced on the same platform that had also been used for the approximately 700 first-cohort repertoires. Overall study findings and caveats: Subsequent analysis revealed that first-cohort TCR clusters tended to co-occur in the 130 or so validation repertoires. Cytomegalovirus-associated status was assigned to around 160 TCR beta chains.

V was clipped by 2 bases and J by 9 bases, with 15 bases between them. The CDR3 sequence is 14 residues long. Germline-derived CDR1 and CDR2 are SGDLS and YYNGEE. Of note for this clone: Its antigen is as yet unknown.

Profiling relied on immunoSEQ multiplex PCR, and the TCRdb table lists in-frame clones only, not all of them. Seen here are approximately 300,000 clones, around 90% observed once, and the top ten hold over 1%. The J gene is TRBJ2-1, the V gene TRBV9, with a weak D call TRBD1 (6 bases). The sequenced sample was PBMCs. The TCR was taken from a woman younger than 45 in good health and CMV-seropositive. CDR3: CASSVDEGQTEQFF. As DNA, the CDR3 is TGTGCCAGCAGCGTCGATGAGGGACAAACTGAGCAGTTCTTC.